Below are 22 T cell receptor beta chains sequenced from a single sample in a study of blood T cells in healthy people across ages (dated by TCRdb to between 2014 and 2017). To prepare the library, 5' RACE was applied. A second PCR of roughly 6 to 11 cycles was run with a J-beta primer mix and a sample-barcoded 5' primer. The raw public data were reprocessed by TCRdb itself: fastp quality trimming at Q25, MiXCR clonotype calling, in-frame beta chains only. Rows are combined by CDR3 protein, so each entry shows the most common genes and DNA. This sample holds 1,800,000 or so distinct CDR3 sequences; roughly two fifths were observed only once. Together, the top ten hold 23% of the sample. The sample taken for sequencing was blood. These receptors were obtained from a human donor in good health.

This clonotype has at least ten counts. The chain recombines TRBV20-1 with TRBJ2-3; possibly TRBD1 for D (6 bases). Per the germline V gene, CDR1 is DFQATT and CDR2 is SNEGSKA (reference sequence). The CDR3 sequence is 13 residues long. Trimming removed 2 bases at V and 4 bases at J, with 10 bases between. The CDR3 is CSARKQGPDTQYF. CDR3 sequence (DNA): TGCAGTGCTAGAAAACAGGGCCCAGATACGCAGTATTTT.

The rearrangement uses TRBV12-3 or TRBV12-4 and TRBJ1-2; weak D call: TRBD1 (6 bases). This CDR3 contains 14 residues. Trimming pared 6 bases from V and 0 bases from J, leaving 11 bases between. The CDR3 loop is CASRDSSANYGYTF. The CDR3 DNA reads TGTGCCAGCAGGGACAGTAGTGCTAACTATGGCTACACCTTC.

In its sample, this clonotype was seen many times. The chain recombines TRBV20-1 with TRBJ1-2, with D maybe TRBD1 (5 bases). Germline V gene sequence: CDR1 DFQATT, CDR2 SNEGSKA (reference sequence). The length of the CDR3 is 13 residues. CDR3 nucleotide sequence: TGCAGCGCCCGGGACGGGTCCAACTATGGCTACACCTTC. This translates into CSARDGSNYGYTF.

The J gene is TRBJ1-6, the V gene TRBV4-3, with D unclear. Germline-derived CDR1 and CDR2 are LGHNA and YSLEER. Trimming pared 0 bases from V and 8 bases from J, leaving 8 bases between. This CDR3 is built from 14 residues. The CDR3: CASSQEPLDSPLHF. CDR3 in DNA: TGCGCCAGCAGCCAAGAACCCTTGGATTCACCCCTCCACTTT.

The sample holds a few counts of this clonotype. The gene calls are TRBV11-2 and TRBJ2-7; D possibly corresponds to TRBD2 (5 bases). Germline CDR1 and CDR2: SGHAT and FQNNGV. The CDR3 runs to 14 residues. Trimming removed 7 bases at V and 2 bases at J, with 15 bases between. The CDR3 here is CASNPGSTTYEQYF. The CDR3 nucleotides read TGTGCCAGCAACCCGGGGAGCACAACCTACGAGCAGTACTTC. Full variable domain (rest looked up from reference TRBV11-2 and TRBJ2-7): EAGVAQSPRYKIIEKRQSVAFWCNPISGHATLYWYQQILGQGPKLLIQFQNNGVVDDSQLPKDRFSAERLKGVDSTLKIQPAKLEDSAVYLCASNPGSTTYEQYFGPGTRLTVT.

This clonotype was picked up a small number of times. The chain is built from TRBV10-3 and TRBJ2-7; possibly TRBD1 or TRBD2 for D (5 bases each). There are 13 residues in the CDR3. The V end lost 3 bases, the J end lost 2 bases, and 8 bases lay between the germline ends. CDR1 and CDR2 from the germline V gene are ENHRY and SYGVKD. The CDR3 loop reads CAISDGAPYEQYF. CDR3 DNA sequence: TGTGCCATCAGTGACGGGGCCCCCTACGAGCAGTACTTC.

V is TRBV12-3 or TRBV12-4 and J is TRBJ1-4; TRBD1 might be the D (6 bases). The CDR3 contains 19 residues. Trimming took 1 base from V and 3 from J, leaving 21 bases between them. The CDR3 coding sequence is TGTGCCAGCAGTTTAGTTACCAGTATGAGGGGGTCGGCTAATGAAAAACTGTTTTTT. Translating it yields CASSLVTSMRGSANEKLFF.

About this clonotype itself: Possible read error: a much larger clone is one base away. The chain uses TRBV7-3 and TRBJ2-1, with D possibly TRBD2 on 6 matching bases. V dropped 8 bases and J dropped 1 base, with 15 bases sitting between them. From germline, CDR1 is SGHTA and CDR2 FQGTGA. This CDR3 is 15 amino acids long. CDR3: CASGSQGGSYNEQFF. For the CDR3, the DNA is TGTGCCAGCGGCTCCCAGGGAGGATCCTACAATGAGCAGTTCTTC.

The gene calls are TRBV7-9 and TRBJ1-2; D gene ambiguous. The CDR3 consists of 13 residues. Trimming pared 3 bases from V and 5 bases from J, leaving 10 bases between. Germline values: CDR1 SEHNR, CDR2 FQNEAQ (reference sequence). As DNA, the CDR3 is TGTGCCAGCAGCTTTGGGCAGGTTTATGGCTACACCTTC. It translates to CASSFGQVYGYTF.

This chain uses TRBV7-2 with TRBJ1-3; maybe TRBD1 (5 bases). CDR3 size: 16 residues. V was clipped by 5 bases and J by 0 bases, with 14 bases between them. The V gene's germline CDR1 is SGHTA and CDR2 FQGNSA. CDR3 bases: TGTGCCAGCAGCCCCGATTATGGACACTCTGGAAACACCATATATTTT. Protein sequence: CASSPDYGHSGNTIYF.

The chain uses TRBV5-4 and TRBJ1-2; the D is unclear. The CDR3 runs 15 residues. The ends were cut back, 2 bases at V and 3 bases at J, with 14 bases in the middle. Germline CDR1 and CDR2: SGHNT and YYREEE (reference sequence). The CDR3 loop is CASSLGGYSDYGYTF. Written as DNA, the CDR3 is TGTGCCAGCAGCTTAGGAGGCTACAGTGACTATGGCTACACCTTC.

The gene calls are TRBV25-1 and TRBJ2-5, with D maybe TRBD2 (6 bases). The CDR3 consists of 15 residues. The V end was cut by 5 bases, the J end by 4 bases, with 17 bases between. Germline V gene lookup returns CDR1 MGHDK and CDR2 SYGVNS. The CDR3 protein is CASSPRVSGGETQYF. CDR3 DNA sequence: TGTGCCAGCAGTCCCCGGGTCTCCGGGGGAGAGACCCAGTACTTC.

The CDR3 DNA sequence: TGTGCCACCAAAGGACGAGCGGGGGGGGGCACAGATACGCAGTATTTT. It codes for CATKGRAGGGTDTQYF. V gene TRBV24-1 combines with J gene TRBJ2-3; TRBD2 matches at 10 bases. V was clipped by 8 bases and J by 1 base; unmatched bases: 8. The CDR3 runs to 16 residues. Germline V lookup: CDR1 KGHDR, CDR2 SFDVKD.

In its sample, this clonotype was seen a few times. This rearrangement joins TRBV7-8 to TRBJ2-3, with TRBD1 matching over 7 bases. Germline loops: CDR1 SGHVS, CDR2 FQNEAQ. The CDR3 loop spans 16 amino acids. V shed 4 bases and J 0 bases; nucleotides not matched to a gene: 7. The chain's CDR3 is CASSWAKGASTDTQYF. For the CDR3, the DNA is TGTGCCAGCAGCTGGGCCAAGGGGGCTAGCACAGATACGCAGTATTTT.

This clonotype was seen a handful of times. This CDR3 reads CSATGTGANQPQHF. CDR3 DNA: TGCAGTGCAACCGGGACAGGGGCCAATCAGCCCCAGCATTTT. The chain is built from TRBV20-1 and TRBJ1-5, with 10 positions matching TRBD1. The CDR3 sequence is 14 residues long. Unmatched junction bases numbered 5, after V lost 6 bases and J lost 3 bases. Germline values: CDR1 DFQATT, CDR2 SNEGSKA (reference sequence).

The chain is built from TRBV12-3 or TRBV12-4 and TRBJ2-1, with 14 bases that match TRBD2. V lost 4 bases, J lost 4 bases, and 9 bases stayed unmatched. This CDR3 has 18 residues. CDR3 loop: CASSSRLAGGPMYNEQFF. The CDR3 DNA sequence: TGTGCCAGCAGTTCGAGACTAGCGGGGGGGCCGATGTACAATGAGCAGTTCTTC.

This clonotype is medium-sized by share. V gene TRBV20-1 combines with J gene TRBJ2-6; D is perhaps TRBD1 (5 bases). Germline V gene data show CDR1 as DFQATT and CDR2 as SNEGSKA (reference sequence). The CDR3 is 15 amino acids. Trimming took off 2 bases at V and 4 bases at J, with 12 bases between the two ends. CDR3 sequence (DNA): TGCAGTGCTAGAAGGCCAGGGCAGGGGGCCAACGTCCTGACTTTC. Its protein product is CSARRPGQGANVLTF.

This clonotype appeared a single time. The chain uses TRBV7-2 and TRBJ1-1; 7 nucleotides align to TRBD1. The CDR3 is 13 amino acids. V shed 10 bases and J 5 bases; nucleotides not matched to a gene: 10. Germline CDR1 is SGHTA and CDR2 is FQGNSA. The CDR3 sequence is CATSRGQVTEAFF. DNA for the CDR3: TGTGCCACCTCTCGCGGACAGGTGACTGAAGCTTTCTTT.

This chain joins TRBV7-3 and TRBJ2-1; perhaps TRBD1 as D (5 bases). V was cut by 5 bases and J by 7 bases, with 12 bases left in between. In germline, CDR1 is SGHTA, CDR2 FQGTGA. The CDR3 loop spans 13 amino acids. The CDR3 DNA sequence: TGTGCCAGCAGCCTAAACAAGGGGAATGAGCAGTTCTTC. Translation: CASSLNKGNEQFF.

This clonotype was observed a handful of times. At one end the junction does not follow the germline gene, possibly because of a read error. This chain connects TRBV20-1 to TRBJ2-7, with D hard to call. The DNA end is more similar to TRBJ2-5, so the J call may be wrong. From germline, CDR1 is DFQATT and CDR2 SNEGSKA (reference sequence). CDR3 length: 14 residues. CDR3 residues: CSANLWQNQGTQYF. CDR3 sequence (DNA): TGCAGTGCTAACCTTTGGCAGAACCAAGGGACCCAGTACTTC.

With regard to this clonotype: The junction differs from germline at one of its ends, possibly a read error. The chain uses TRBV20-1 and TRBJ1-1; D perhaps matches TRBD1 (6 bases). Germline V CDR1 and CDR2: DFQATT, SNEGSKA (reference sequence). This CDR3 spans 15 amino acids. The chain's CDR3 is CSARGHQGGDTEAFF. CDR3 bases: TGCAGTGCTAGAGGGCACCAAGGTGGGGACACTGAGGCTTTCTTT.

The table lists this clonotype with a few counts. The chain links TRBV29-1 to TRBJ2-5, with 8 bases fitting TRBD1. The last part of the DNA fits TRBJ2-7 better; the J call may be wrong. There are 13 residues in the CDR3. From germline, CDR1 is SQVTM and CDR2 ANQGSEA. CDR3 in amino acids: CSVENGQGYEQYF. The CDR3, as DNA: TGCAGCGTTGAAAACGGACAGGGCTACGAGCAGTACTTC.